This TCR beta chain comes out of a study of radiotherapy plus CTLA-4 blockade in lung cancer. Here immunoSEQ multiplex PCR was the method, and the copy in TCRdb shows in-frame clones only, minus some. This sample has approximately 89,000 clones; about four fifths occur once, and the top ten carry about 15%. With 2 bases clipped from V and 8 bases from J, the junction kept 17 bases outside the gene matches. The V gene's germline CDR1 is LNHDA and CDR2 SQIVND (reference sequence). This CDR3 has 18 amino acids. This TCR derives from a human donor with non-small cell lung cancer that progressed on radiotherapy plus ipilimumab. This rearrangement joins TRBV19 to TRBJ1-4; 7 bases agree with TRBD1. Sample: peripheral blood, taken from a patient treated with radiotherapy plus ipilimumab. CDR3: CASSIPRTGPKMKEKLFF. The CDR3 coding sequence is TGTGCCAGTAGTATACCGCGGACAGGACCTAAAATGAAGGAAAAACTGTTTTTT. Drawing the rest from reference TRBV19 and TRBJ1-4, the complete variable domain is DGGITQSPKYLFRKEGQNVTLSCEQNLNHDAMYWYRQDPGQGLRLIYYSQIVNDFQKGDIAEGYSVSREKKESFPLTVTSAQKNPTAFYLCASSIPRTGPKMKEKLFFGSGTQLSVL.